This T cell receptor (beta chain) is from a study of shared clonotypes between healthy human individuals. Study observations and caveats: Sharing of clonotypes among donors was expected to vary with sequencing depth.

As for this clone: The antigen is not known.

The protocol was immunoSEQ multiplex PCR, while the TCRdb copy is restricted to in-frame clones and leaves out a portion. The data hold over 2 million clones, with under 95% observed a single time. V lost 8 bases and J 4 bases, leaving 14 bases between the germline ends. Looked up from germline, CDR1 is KGHSH and CDR2 is LQKENI. This CDR3 spans 13 amino acids. The chain is built from TRBV18 and TRBJ1-1, with TRBD1 as a possible D gene (5 bases). Material: naive CD4+ T cells from PBMCs. Subset indicated: CD45RA+ positively selected. This receptor was identified in a man between 18 and 35 years old in good health. Some clones in this sample may be carry-over from other donors' samples. DNA for the CDR3: TGTGCCAGCCGAAGGGCAGGGTTCACTGAAGCTTTCTTT. It yields the protein CASRRAGFTEAFF.